Below, one T cell receptor beta chain is given with its context. This CDR3 contains 16 residues. Germline CDR1 and CDR2: ENHRY and SYGVKD. V trimming: 3 bases; J trimming: 2 bases; junction bases outside the gene matches: 4. This record belongs to a study of blood T cell repertoires in COVID-19. The wider study: COVID-19 samples collected from the United States, Italy and Spain covered acute and convalescent phases. T cells, B-cell-depleted T cells, or PBMCs provided the cDNA or gDNA that served as material.

All enrollees were about 18 to 89 years old and from 25 or so US areas. How the authors handled the data: How many nucleated cells were present was estimated from reference gene primer amplification. Repertoires were generated with immunoSEQ multiplex PCR, while TCRdb's copy carries only in-frame clones and drops some. That table is the source of V, J and clone size, and D and trimming were worked out from the DNA. In the table there are roughly 400,000 clones, around nine tenths of which are singletons. J is TRBJ2-3 and V is TRBV10-3; TRBD2 aligns across 11 bases. This clonotype originated in a woman aged 18-29 years who had been exposed to COVID-19. The sequencing sample was made of PBMCs or T cells enriched from blood (not recorded which). CDR3 amino acids: CAISDPGLADTDTQYF. In DNA form, the CDR3 reads TGTGCCATCAGTGACCCGGGACTAGCGGACACAGATACGCAGTATTTT.